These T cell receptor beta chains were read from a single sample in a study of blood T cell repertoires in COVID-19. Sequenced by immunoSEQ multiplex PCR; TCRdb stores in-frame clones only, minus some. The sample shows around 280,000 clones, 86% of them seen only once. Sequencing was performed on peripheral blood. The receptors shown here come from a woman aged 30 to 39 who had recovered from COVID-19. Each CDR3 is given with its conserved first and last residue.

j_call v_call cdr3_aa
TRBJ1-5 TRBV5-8 CASSIPPGQGYQPQHF
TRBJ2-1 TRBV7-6 CASSSRGGSLSYNEQFF
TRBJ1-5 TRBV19 CASSPRAGAVNQPQHF
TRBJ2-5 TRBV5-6 CASSPGQPGGTQYF
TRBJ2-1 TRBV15 CATNLAHGSYNEQFF
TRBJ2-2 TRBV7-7 CASSLAQGVAGELFF
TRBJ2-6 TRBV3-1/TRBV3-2 CATLGQGASGANVLTF
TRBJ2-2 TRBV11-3 CASSLSLWGSGTGELFF
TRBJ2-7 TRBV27 CASSSRSSTGYEQYF
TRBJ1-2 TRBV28 CASSLITETRIGYTF
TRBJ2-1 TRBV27 CASSLSLGLAINEQFF
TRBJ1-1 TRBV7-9 CASSFLTGGYTEAFF
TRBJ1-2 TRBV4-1 CASSQAVFNYGYTF
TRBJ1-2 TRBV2 CASSILQGVWDYGYTF
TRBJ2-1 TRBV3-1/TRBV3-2 CASSQGIGATYNEQFF
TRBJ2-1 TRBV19 CASSTSGGAGEQFF
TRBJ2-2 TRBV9 CASSVGGGTGELFF
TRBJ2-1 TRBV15 CATSKERVSYNEQFF
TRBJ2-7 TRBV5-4 CASSEGLTPEQYF
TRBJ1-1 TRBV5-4 CASSLDRGTTEAFF
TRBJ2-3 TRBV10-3 CAIADSSSTDTQYF
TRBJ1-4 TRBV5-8 CASSLTGTVNEKLFF
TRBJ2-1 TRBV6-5 CASSRGTGGWNEQFF
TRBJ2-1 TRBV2 CASRGLAGEGEQFF
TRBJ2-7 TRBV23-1 CASRKVKTGKGPAGEQYF